The T cell receptor beta chain described here comes from a study of radiation and T cells in renal cell carcinoma. Treatment in this sample: treatment-naive control, cytoreductive nephrectomy. In regard to this clone: Its cognate antigen is unknown.

Germline CDR1 reads MNHEY; CDR2 reads SVGAGI. This CDR3 has 15 residues. The ends lost 6 bases at V and 0 bases at J; junction bases unmatched: 3. Regarding the study as a whole: Only small tumor regions of roughly 1 g were sampled. Irradiated tumors had higher TCR clonality than control tumors.

Here immunoSEQ multiplex PCR was the method, and the copy in TCRdb shows in-frame clones only, minus some. The sample lists over 8,000 clones, over 60% occurring once. The sequenced sample was tumor tissue, obtained from a patient whose treatment was nephrectomy without radiotherapy. This sequence was found in a man between 60 and 75 years old with renal cell carcinoma. This chain joins TRBV6-5 and TRBJ2-7; 12 positions agree with TRBD2. This CDR3 is CASSQTSGGSYEQYF. Written as DNA, the CDR3 is TGTGCCAGCAGCCAGACTAGCGGGGGCTCCTACGAGCAGTACTTC.